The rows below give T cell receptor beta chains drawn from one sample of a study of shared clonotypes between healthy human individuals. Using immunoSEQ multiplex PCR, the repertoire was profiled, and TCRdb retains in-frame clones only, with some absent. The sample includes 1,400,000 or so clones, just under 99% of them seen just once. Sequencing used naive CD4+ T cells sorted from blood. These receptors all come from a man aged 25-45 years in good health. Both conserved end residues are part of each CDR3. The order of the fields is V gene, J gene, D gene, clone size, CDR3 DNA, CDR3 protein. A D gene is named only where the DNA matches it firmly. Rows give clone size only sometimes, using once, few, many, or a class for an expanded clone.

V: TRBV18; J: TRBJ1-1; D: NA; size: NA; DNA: TGTGCCAGCTCACTAAAACAGGCGACGAACACTGAAGCTTTCTTT; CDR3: CASSLKQATNTEAFF
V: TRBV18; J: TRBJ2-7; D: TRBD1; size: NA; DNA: TGTGCCAGCTCACCTCCGGTCCGGGACAGGCTCTACGAGCAGTACTTC; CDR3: CASSPPVRDRLYEQYF
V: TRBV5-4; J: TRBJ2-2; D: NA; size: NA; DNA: TGTGCCAGCAGTTATCCAGGGGTGTCCACCGGGGAGCTGTTTTTT; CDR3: CASSYPGVSTGELFF
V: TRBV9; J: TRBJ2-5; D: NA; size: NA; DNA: TGTGCCAGCAGCGTAGTGGGCGTTCTGGGTGGGGAGACCCAGTACTTC; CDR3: CASSVVGVLGGETQYF
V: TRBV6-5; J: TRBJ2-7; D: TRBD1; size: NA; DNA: TGTGCCAGCAGTCTCCGGGACAGGGAGGCCTACGAGCAGTACTTC; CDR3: CASSLRDREAYEQYF
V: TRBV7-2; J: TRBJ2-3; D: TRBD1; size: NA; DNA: TGTGCCAGCAGCTTAGCCCCACAGGGGTCAGATACGCAGTATTTT; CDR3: CASSLAPQGSDTQYF
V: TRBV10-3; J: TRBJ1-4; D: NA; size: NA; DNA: TGTGCCATCAGCAAAGGGGGACCGGGTGAAAAACTGTTTTTT; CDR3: CAISKGGPGEKLFF
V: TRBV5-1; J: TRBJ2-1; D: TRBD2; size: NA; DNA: TGCGCCAGCAGCTTGGCCCCAGCGGGACCTAGGGGTGAGCAGTTCTTC; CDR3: CASSLAPAGPRGEQFF
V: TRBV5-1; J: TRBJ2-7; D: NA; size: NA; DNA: TGCGCCAGCAGCGGTAGAGGGGAAGGGGAGCAGTACTTC; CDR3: CASSGRGEGEQYF
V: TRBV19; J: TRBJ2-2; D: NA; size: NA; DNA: TGTGCCAGTAGTATGTCGCACACCCACACCGGGGAGCTGTTTTTT; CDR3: CASSMSHTHTGELFF
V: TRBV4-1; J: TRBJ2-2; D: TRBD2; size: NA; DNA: TGCGCCAGCAGCCAGATGCTAGCGGGAGGTAGTTTGGGCGGGGAGCTGTTTTTT; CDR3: CASSQMLAGGSLGGELFF
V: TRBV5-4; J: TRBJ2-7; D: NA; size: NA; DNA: TGTGCCAGCAGCCCTGGACCGGACTACGAGCAGTACTTC; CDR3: CASSPGPDYEQYF
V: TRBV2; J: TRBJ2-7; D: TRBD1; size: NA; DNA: TGTGCCAGCAGTGCCGGGACAGGGGGCCGGGAGCAGTACTTC; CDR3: CASSAGTGGREQYF
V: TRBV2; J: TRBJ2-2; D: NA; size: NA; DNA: TGTGCCAGCAGTGAAGACAGGGACACCGGGGAGCTGTTTTTT; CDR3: CASSEDRDTGELFF
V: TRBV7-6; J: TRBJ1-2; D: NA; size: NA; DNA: TGTGCCAGCAGCCCACGGGGGGGCTACACCTTC; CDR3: CASSPRGGYTF
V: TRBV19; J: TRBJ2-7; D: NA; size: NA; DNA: TGTGCCAGTAACTGTTACGAGCAGTACTTC; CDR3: CASNCYEQYF
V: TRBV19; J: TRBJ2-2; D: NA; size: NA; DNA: TGTGCCAGTAGTAGAACGGGAGTCGACACCGGGGAGCTGTTTTTT; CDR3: CASSRTGVDTGELFF
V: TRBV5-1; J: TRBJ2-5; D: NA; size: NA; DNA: TGCGCCAGCAGCTGGGCTGACAGGCAAGAGACCCAGTACTTC; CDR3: CASSWADRQETQYF
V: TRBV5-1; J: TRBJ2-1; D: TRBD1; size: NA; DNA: TGCGCCAGCGACCCCGCCGGGACAGGGGGCGCGGTTGAGCAGTTCTTC; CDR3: CASDPAGTGGAVEQFF
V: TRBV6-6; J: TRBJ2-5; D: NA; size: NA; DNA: TGTGCCAGCAGTTACTCGACAGGCCAAGAGACCCAGTACTTC; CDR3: CASSYSTGQETQYF
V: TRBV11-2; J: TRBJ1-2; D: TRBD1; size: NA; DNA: TGTGCCAGCAGCAAACTAAGCGGGACAGGAAGTAACTATGGCTACACCTTC; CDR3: CASSKLSGTGSNYGYTF
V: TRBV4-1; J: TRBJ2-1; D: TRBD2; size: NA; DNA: TGCGCCAGCAGCCAAGAAACTAGCGCCGCTAGCTCCTACAATGAGCAGTTCTTC; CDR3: CASSQETSAASSYNEQFF
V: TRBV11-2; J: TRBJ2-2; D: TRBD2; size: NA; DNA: TGTGCCAGCAGAGGACTAGCGGGAGTCACCGGGGAGCTGTTTTTT; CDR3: CASRGLAGVTGELFF
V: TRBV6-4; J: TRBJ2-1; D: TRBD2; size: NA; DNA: TGTGCCAGCAGCCCTCTAGCGGGAGGAGGAGGAAATGAGCAGTTCTTC; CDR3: CASSPLAGGGGNEQFF
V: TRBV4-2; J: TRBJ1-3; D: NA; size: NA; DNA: TGTGCCAGCAGCCAAGGGGACACCATATATTTT; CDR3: CASSQGDTIYF
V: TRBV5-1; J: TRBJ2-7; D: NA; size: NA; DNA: TGCGCCAGCAGCCAAGGAGGGGTGGCCTACGAGCAGTACTTC; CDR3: CASSQGGVAYEQYF
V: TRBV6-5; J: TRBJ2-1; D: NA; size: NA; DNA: TGTGCCAGCAGTCCAACCGGCCCCGGCAGCCCCCAGTTCTTC; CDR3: CASSPTGPGSPQFF
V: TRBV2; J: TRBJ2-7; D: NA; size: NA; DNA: TGTGCCAGCAGGGAACAGTCCTACGAGCAGTACTTC; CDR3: CASREQSYEQYF
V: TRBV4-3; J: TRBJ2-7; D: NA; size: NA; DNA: TGCGCCAGCAGCCAAGATTCCGGGAGAGCCTACGAGCAGTACTTC; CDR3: CASSQDSGRAYEQYF
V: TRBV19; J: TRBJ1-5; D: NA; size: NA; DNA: TGTGCCAGTAGTATAGTTGACAATCAGCCCCAGCATTTT; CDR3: CASSIVDNQPQHF
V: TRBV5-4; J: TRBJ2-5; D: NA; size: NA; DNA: TGTGCCAGCAGCTTGGCCAGGCAGGGGATGGAGACCCAGTACTTC; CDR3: CASSLARQGMETQYF
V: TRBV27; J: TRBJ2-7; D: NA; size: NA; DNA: TGTGCCAGCAGTTTATTCCAGGGTGTCGGGAACGAGCAGTACTTC; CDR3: CASSLFQGVGNEQYF
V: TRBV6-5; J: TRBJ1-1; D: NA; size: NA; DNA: TGTGCCAGCCTGGTCCCAGGGTTGACTGAAGCTTTCTTT; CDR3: CASLVPGLTEAFF
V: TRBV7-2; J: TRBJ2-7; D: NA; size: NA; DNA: TGTGCCAGCAGCTTAGGCTTGTCTGAGTTGTACTTC; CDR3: CASSLGLSELYF
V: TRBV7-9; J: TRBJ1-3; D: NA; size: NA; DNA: TGTGCCAGCCACCAAGGGGCAGGAAACACCATATATTTT; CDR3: CASHQGAGNTIYF
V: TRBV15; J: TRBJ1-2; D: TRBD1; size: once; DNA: TGTGCCACCAGCAGAGTGGGAACAGGGGGCTACTATGGCTACACCTTC; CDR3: CATSRVGTGGYYGYTF
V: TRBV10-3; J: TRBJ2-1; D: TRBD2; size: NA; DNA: TGTGCCATCAGGGAGACTAGCCGAACTATCTACAATGAGCAGTTCTTC; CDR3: CAIRETSRTIYNEQFF
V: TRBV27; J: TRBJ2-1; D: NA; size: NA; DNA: TGTGCCAGCAGTTTACTATACGGCTCCTACAATGAGCAGTTCTTC; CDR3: CASSLLYGSYNEQFF
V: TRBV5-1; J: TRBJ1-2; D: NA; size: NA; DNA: TGCGCCAGCAACCTCGACAGGAACTATGGCTACACCTTC; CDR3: CASNLDRNYGYTF
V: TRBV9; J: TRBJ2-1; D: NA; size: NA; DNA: TGTGCCAGCAGCGTAAAAGTGGGCCTCGAGCAGTTCTTC; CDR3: CASSVKVGLEQFF
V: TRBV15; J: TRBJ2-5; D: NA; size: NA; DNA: TGTGCCACCAGCAGAGGGGGGGTCGGAAAACAAGAGACCCAGTACTTC; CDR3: CATSRGGVGKQETQYF
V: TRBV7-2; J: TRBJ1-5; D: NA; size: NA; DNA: TGTGCCAGCAGCTCAACCAGTTGGAATCAGCCCCAGCATTTT; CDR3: CASSSTSWNQPQHF
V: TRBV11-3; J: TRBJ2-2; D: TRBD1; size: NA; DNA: TGTGCCAGCAGCGAGGGGGCGGGTACCGGGGAGCTGTTTTTT; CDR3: CASSEGAGTGELFF
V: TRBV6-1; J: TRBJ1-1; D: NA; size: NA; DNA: TGTGCCAGCAGTGAAGGGGTAAGGCTGCGAGCTTTCTTT; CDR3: CASSEGVRLRAFF
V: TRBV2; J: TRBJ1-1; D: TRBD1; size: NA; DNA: TGTGCCAGCACCCTACAGGGGGCCACTGAAGCTTTCTTT; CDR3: CASTLQGATEAFF
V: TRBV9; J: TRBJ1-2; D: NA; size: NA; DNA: TGTGCCAGCAGCGTAGACGGGGGGAACTATGGCTACACCTTC; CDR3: CASSVDGGNYGYTF
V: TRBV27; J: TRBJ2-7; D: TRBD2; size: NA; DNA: TGTGCCAGCAGGAGCGGGACGTTTGTCTACGAGCAGTACTTC; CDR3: CASRSGTFVYEQYF
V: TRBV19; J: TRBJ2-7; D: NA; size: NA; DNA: TGTGCCAGTAGGGGTGCCACCATGGGATCCTACGAGCAGTACTTC; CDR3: CASRGATMGSYEQYF
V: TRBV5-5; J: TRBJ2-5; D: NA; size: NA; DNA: TGTGCCAGCAGCCGGGACGGACCTGAGTACTTC; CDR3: CASSRDGPEYF
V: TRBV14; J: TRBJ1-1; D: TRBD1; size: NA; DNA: TGTGCCAGCAGCCAAGTCAGGGGGAGAGGAGCTTTCTTT; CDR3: CASSQVRGRGAFF
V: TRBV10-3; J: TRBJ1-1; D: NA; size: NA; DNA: TGTGCCATCAGTGAGTCGATCCTCATGAACACTGAAGCTTTCTTT; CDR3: CAISESILMNTEAFF
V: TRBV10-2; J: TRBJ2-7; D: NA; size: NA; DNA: TGCGCCAGCAGTCTAGGTCGAGGACACTCCTACGAGCAGTACTTC; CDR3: CASSLGRGHSYEQYF
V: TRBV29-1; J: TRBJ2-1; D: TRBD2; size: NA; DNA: TGCAGCGTTGAAGTGGGGCGGGGGTACTCCTACAATGAGCAGTTCTTC; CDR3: CSVEVGRGYSYNEQFF
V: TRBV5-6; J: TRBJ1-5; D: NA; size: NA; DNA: TGTGCCAGCAGCTTGAGGCCTCAGGGGAGCAATCAGCCCCAGCATTTT; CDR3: CASSLRPQGSNQPQHF
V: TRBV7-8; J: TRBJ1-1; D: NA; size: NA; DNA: TGTGCCAGCAGACTATCTGGGGTCTGGAACACTGAAGCTTTCTTT; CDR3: CASRLSGVWNTEAFF
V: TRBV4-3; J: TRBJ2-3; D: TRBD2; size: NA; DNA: TGCGCCAGCAGCCCCGGGGCCAGCGGGGACACAGATACGCAGTATTTT; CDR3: CASSPGASGDTDTQYF
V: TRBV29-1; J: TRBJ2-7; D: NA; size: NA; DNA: TGCAGCGTTGGAAGGCAGGGCCACGAGCAGTACTTC; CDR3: CSVGRQGHEQYF
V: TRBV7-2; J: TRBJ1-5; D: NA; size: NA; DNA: TGTGCCAGCAGCCTGGGGATCAATCAGCCCCAGCATTTT; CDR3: CASSLGINQPQHF